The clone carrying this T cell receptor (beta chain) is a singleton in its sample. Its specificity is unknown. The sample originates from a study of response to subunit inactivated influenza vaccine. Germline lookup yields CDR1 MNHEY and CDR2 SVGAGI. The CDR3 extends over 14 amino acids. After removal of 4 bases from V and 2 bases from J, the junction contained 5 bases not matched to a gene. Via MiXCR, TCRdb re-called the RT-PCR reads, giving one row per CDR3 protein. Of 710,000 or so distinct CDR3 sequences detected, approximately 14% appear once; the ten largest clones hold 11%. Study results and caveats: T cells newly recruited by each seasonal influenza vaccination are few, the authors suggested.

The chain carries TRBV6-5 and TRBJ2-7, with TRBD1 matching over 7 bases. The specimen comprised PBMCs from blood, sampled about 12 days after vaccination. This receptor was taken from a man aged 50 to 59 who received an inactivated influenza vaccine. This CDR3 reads CASSLGTVAYEQYF. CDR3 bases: TGTGCCAGCAGTTTGGGGACAGTAGCCTACGAGCAGTACTTC.